This T cell receptor beta chain stems from a study of blood T cells in healthy people across ages. CDR1 is MNHEY and CDR2 is SVGEGT in the germline V gene. CDR3 size: 19 residues. Trimming removed 6 bases at V and 0 bases at J, with 21 bases between. The second PCR ran about 7 to 12 cycles with a sample-barcoded 5' primer and J-beta primers. Sequencing yielded, for each sample, at least 3 million paired-end reads carrying CDR3. Each CDR3 protein gets one entry after TCRdb re-called the 5' RACE reads with MiXCR. Of hundreds of thousands of distinct CDR3 sequences listed, more than 50% were seen once; the top ten hold roughly 24%.

V is TRBV6-2 or TRBV6-3 and J is TRBJ2-6, with D possibly matching TRBD1 (6 bases). Sequenced input: blood. The TCR sequence derives from a man in his forties in good health. This CDR3 is CASSYLIGQYLSGANVLTF. CDR3 in DNA: TGTGCCAGCAGCTACCTAATCGGACAGTATCTCTCTGGGGCCAACGTCCTGACTTTC.